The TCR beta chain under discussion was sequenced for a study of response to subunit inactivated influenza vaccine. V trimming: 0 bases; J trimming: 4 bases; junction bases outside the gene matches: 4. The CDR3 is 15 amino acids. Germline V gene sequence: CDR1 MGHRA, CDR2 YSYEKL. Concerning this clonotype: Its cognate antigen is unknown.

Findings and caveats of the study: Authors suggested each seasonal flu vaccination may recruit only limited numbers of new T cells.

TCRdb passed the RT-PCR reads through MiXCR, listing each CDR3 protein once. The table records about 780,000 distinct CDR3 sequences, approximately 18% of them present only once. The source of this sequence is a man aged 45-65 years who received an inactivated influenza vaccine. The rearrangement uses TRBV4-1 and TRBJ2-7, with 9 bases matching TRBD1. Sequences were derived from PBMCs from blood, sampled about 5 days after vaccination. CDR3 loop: CASSQDGTGFYEQYF. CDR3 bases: TGCGCCAGCAGCCAAGATGGGACAGGGTTTTACGAGCAGTACTTC.